The present T cell receptor (beta chain) was sequenced within a study of regulatory T cells in long-lasting Graves disease. This CDR3 spans 16 amino acids. V lost 6 bases and J lost 1; bases outside the gene matches: 4. Sequencing libraries for TCR beta were prepared with iRepertoire HTBI primers and Arm-PCR of CDR3 regions. TCRdb analysed the multiplex PCR reads with MiXCR anew, one entry per CDR3 protein. The table includes about 310,000 distinct CDR3 sequences, around 21% detected once. Sample time point: persistent/refractory GD, antithyroid drugs over 5 years with positive TRAb. There was RNA extracted from PBMCs, and the TCR library was made from it.

The sequencing used peripheral blood mononuclear cells (PBMCs), collected when the disease was refractory, from a patient treated with antithyroid drugs. The TCR sequence derives from a female donor with Graves disease. J is TRBJ2-5 and V is TRBV12-3 or TRBV12-4, with 14 bases lining up with TRBD2. CDR3 residues: CASSRLAGGGQETQYF. CDR3 bases: TGTGCCAGCAGCAGACTAGCGGGAGGGGGCCAAGAGACCCAGTACTTC.